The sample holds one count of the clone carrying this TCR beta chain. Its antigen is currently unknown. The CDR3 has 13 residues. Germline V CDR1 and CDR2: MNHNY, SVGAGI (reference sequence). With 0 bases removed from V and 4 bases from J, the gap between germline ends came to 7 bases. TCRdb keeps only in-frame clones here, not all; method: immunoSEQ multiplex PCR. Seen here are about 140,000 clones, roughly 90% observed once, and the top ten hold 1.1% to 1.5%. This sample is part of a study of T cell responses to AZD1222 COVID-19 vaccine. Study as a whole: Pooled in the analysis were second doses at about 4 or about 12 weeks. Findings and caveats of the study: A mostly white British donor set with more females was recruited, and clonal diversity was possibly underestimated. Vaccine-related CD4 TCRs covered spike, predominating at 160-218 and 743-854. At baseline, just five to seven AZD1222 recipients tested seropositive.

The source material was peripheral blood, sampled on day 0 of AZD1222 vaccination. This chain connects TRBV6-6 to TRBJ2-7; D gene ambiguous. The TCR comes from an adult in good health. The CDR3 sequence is CASSYSLLYEQYF. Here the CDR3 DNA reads TGTGCCAGCAGTTACTCCCTTTTATACGAGCAGTACTTC.